Below are 2 T cell receptor beta chains sequenced from a single sample in a study of blood T cell repertoires in COVID-19. Method: immunoSEQ multiplex PCR; TCRdb's copy keeps in-frame clones and lacks some. The data hold 150,000 to 200,000 clones, with approximately 90% observed a single time. Material: peripheral blood. The receptors derive from a man between 70 and 80 years old with active or convalescent COVID-19.

This chain connects TRBV19 to TRBJ2-1, with TRBD1 matching over 9 bases. After removal of 10 bases from V and 6 bases from J, the junction contained 10 bases not matched to a gene. The CDR3 totals 14 residues. Germline V gives CDR1 LNHDA, CDR2 SQIVND (reference sequence). The CDR3 DNA reads as TGTGCCACCTCGGGACAGGGAGTGGCCAATGAGCAGTTCTTC. Its protein product is CATSGQGVANEQFF.

The rearrangement links TRBV5-1 to TRBJ2-7, with TRBD2 matching over 9 bases. This CDR3 is 17 amino acids long. Unmatched junction bases numbered 12, after V lost 4 bases and J lost 1 base. Germline CDR1 and CDR2: SGHRS and YFSETQ. The chain's CDR3 is CASSPIRTSEVSYEQYF. CDR3 DNA sequence: TGCGCCAGCAGCCCAATAAGGACTAGCGAGGTTTCCTACGAGCAGTACTTC.